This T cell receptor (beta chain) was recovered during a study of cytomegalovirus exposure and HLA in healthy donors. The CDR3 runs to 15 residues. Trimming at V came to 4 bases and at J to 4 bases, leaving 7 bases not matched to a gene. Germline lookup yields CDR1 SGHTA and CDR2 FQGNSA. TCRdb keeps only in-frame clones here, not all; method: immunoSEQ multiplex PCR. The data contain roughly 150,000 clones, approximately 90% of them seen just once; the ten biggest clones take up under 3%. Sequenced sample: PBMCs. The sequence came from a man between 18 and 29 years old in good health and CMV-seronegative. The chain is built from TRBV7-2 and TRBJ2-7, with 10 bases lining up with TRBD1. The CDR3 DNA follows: TGTGCCAGCAGCTACCCGGGACAGGGGTCGTACGAGCAGTACTTC. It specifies CASSYPGQGSYEQYF. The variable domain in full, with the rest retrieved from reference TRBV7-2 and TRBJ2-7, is GAGVSQSPSNKVTEKGKDVELRCDPISGHTALYWYRQSLGQGLEFLIYFQGNSAPDKSGLPSDRFSAERTGGSVSTLTIQRTQQEDSAVYLCASSYPGQGSYEQYFGPGTRLTVT.